This passage covers 26 T cell receptor beta chains from one sample sequenced in a study of blood T cells in healthy people across ages. Together with a sample-barcoded 5' primer, a J-beta primer mix was included in a second PCR lasting roughly 6 to 12 cycles. MiXCR was run by TCRdb on the 5' RACE reads, yielding one entry per CDR3 protein. This table holds over 950,000 distinct CDR3 sequences, more than 30% found once. Sequencing was performed on blood. These receptors were obtained from a man aged 18 to 29 in good health.

The gene calls are TRBV20-1 and TRBJ2-1, with TRBD2 identical over 11 bases. V gave up 5 bases and J gave up 3 bases; unmatched junction bases: 3. Germline V gene lookup returns CDR1 DFQATT and CDR2 SNEGSKA (reference sequence). The length of the CDR3 is 14 residues. Here the CDR3 reads CSAGGTSGYNEQFF. CDR3 nucleotide sequence: TGCAGTGCTGGGGGGACTAGCGGCTACAATGAGCAGTTCTTC.

The chain has TRBV20-1 and TRBJ1-3; D remains ambiguous. The V end lost 5 bases, the J end lost 1 base, and 15 bases lay between the germline ends. From germline, CDR1 is DFQATT and CDR2 SNEGSKA (reference sequence). The CDR3 has 15 amino acids. The CDR3 sequence: CSAQMPPGSGNTIYF. The CDR3 DNA sequence: TGCAGTGCTCAGATGCCCCCGGGTTCTGGAAACACCATATATTTT.

This clonotype was detected a few times. This chain uses TRBV10-3 with TRBJ1-1, with D unclear. CDR3 length: 14 amino acids. V lost 0 bases to trimming and J lost 3 bases, with 8 bases between them. The germline V gene encodes CDR1 ENHRY and CDR2 SYGVKD. CDR3 residues: CAISESTEYTEAFF. The CDR3 DNA follows: TGTGCCATCAGTGAGTCGACGGAGTACACTGAAGCTTTCTTT.

This clonotype was recorded many times. The genes are TRBV5-1 and TRBJ1-1; D gene ambiguous. This CDR3 has 12 amino acids. CDR1 is SGHRS and CDR2 is YFSETQ in the germline V gene. V was shortened by 3 bases and J by 4 bases, with 7 bases between the two germline ends. The CDR3 protein is CASSYRATEAFF. CDR3 nucleotides: TGCGCCAGCAGCTATAGGGCCACTGAAGCTTTCTTT. Based on the CDR3 plus reference TRBV5-1 and TRBJ1-1, the full variable domain is KAGVTQTPRYLIKTRGQQVTLSCSPISGHRSVSWYQQTPGQGLQFLFEYFSETQRNKGNFPGRFSGRQFSNSRSEMNVSTLELGDSALYLCASSYRATEAFFGQGTRLTVV.

The V and J genes are TRBV15 and TRBJ2-2; possibly TRBD1 for D (6 bases). The CDR3 has 15 residues. The germline CDR1 and CDR2 sequences are LNHNV and YYDKDF (reference sequence). V lost 5 bases to trimming and J lost 5 bases, with 15 bases between them. For the CDR3, the DNA is TGTGCCACCAGCCGCCACAGGGAATATACCGGGGAGCTGTTTTTT. Encoded protein: CATSRHREYTGELFF. Supplemented by reference TRBV15 and TRBJ2-2, the full variable domain reads DAMVIQNPRYQVTQFGKPVTLSCSQTLNHNVMYWYQQKSSQAPKLLFHYYDKDFNNEADTPDNFQSRRPNTSFCFLDIRSPGLGDTAMYLCATSRHREYTGELFFGEGSRLTVL.

This clonotype was recorded a few times. For the CDR3, the DNA is TGTGCCAGCAGGCCGGGACAGGGGGACATAACAGATACGCAGTATTTT. Amino acids: CASRPGQGDITDTQYF. The J gene is TRBJ2-3, the V gene TRBV5-5; TRBD1 aligns across 11 bases. There are 16 residues in the CDR3. Germline V gene lookup returns CDR1 SGHKS and CDR2 YYEKEE (reference sequence). The J segment lost 3 bases and the V segment lost 5 bases, leaving 8 bases of the junction unmatched.

The genes are TRBV6-5 and TRBJ1-1; TRBD1 aligns across 11 bases. Germline assignment: CDR1 MNHEY and CDR2 SVGAGI. The length of the CDR3 is 15 residues. V gave up 4 bases and J gave up 5 bases; unmatched junction bases: 6. In nucleotides, the CDR3 is TGTGCCAGCAGTTTGGACAGGGGGCGCCGAACTGAAGCTTTCTTT. It specifies CASSLDRGRRTEAFF.

This clonotype was detected many times. V is TRBV27 and J is TRBJ1-2; no clear D gene. Germline V gene data show CDR1 as MNHEY and CDR2 as SMNVEV (reference sequence). The V end was cut by 6 bases, the J end by 1 base, with 9 bases between. The CDR3 has 13 amino acids. The CDR3 bases are TGTGCCAGCAGCTTAAGCAGTAACTATGGCTACACCTTC. Translating it yields CASSLSSNYGYTF.

This chain uses TRBV12-3 or TRBV12-4 with TRBJ1-5, with D unclear. This CDR3 spans 14 amino acids. Trimming shortened V by 3 bases and J by 0 bases, and 6 bases separated the two germline ends. CDR3 bases: TGTGCCAGCAGTTTTTTCGGTAGCAATCAGCCCCAGCATTTT. Translated, it gives CASSFFGSNQPQHF.

This chain connects TRBV19 to TRBJ1-4; no clear D gene. The CDR3 is made up of 12 amino acids. Germline V gene data show CDR1 as LNHDA and CDR2 as SQIVND (reference sequence). V dropped 3 bases and J dropped 5 bases, with 4 bases sitting between them. The CDR3 region is CASSIYNEKLFF. As DNA, the CDR3 is TGTGCCAGTAGTATTTACAATGAAAAACTGTTTTTT.

The chain couples TRBV3-1 to TRBJ2-2; D unresolved. The CDR3 sequence is 14 residues long. V gave up 4 bases and J gave up 1 base, with 7 bases separating them. CDR1 LGHDT and CDR2 YNNKEL come from the germline V gene (reference sequence). The CDR3 sequence: CASSPEQNTGELFF. CDR3 coding DNA: TGTGCCAGCAGCCCGGAACAGAACACCGGGGAGCTGTTTTTT.

The chain links TRBV12-3 or TRBV12-4 to TRBJ2-5; TRBD1 aligns across 10 bases. Gene TRBJ2-7 matches the end of the DNA better, so the J call may be wrong. The CDR3 extends over 13 amino acids. The CDR3 nucleotides are TGTGCCAGCAGTTGGGGACAGGGGATCGAGCAGTACTTC. Its translation: CASSWGQGIEQYF.

V usage is TRBV30 and J usage is TRBJ2-3, with D hard to call. Trimming left V 3 bases short and J 2 bases short, with 12 bases between. From germline, CDR1 is GTSNPN and CDR2 SVGIG (reference sequence). This CDR3 is built from 14 residues. CDR3 coding DNA: TGTGCCTGGAGCCCTCCCCCTTACACAGATACGCAGTATTTT. Amino acids: CAWSPPPYTDTQYF. The variable domain in full, with the rest retrieved from reference TRBV30 and TRBJ2-3, is SQTIHQWPATLVQPVGSPLSLECTVEGTSNPNLYWYRQAAGRGLQLLFYSVGIGQISSEVPQNLSASRPQDRQFILSSKKLLLSDSGFYLCAWSPPPYTDTQYFGPGTRLTVL.

This clonotype has only a few counts. V is TRBV14 and J is TRBJ2-5, with 9 nucleotides matching TRBD1. The ends lost 4 bases at V and 0 bases at J; junction bases unmatched: 6. The CDR3 spans 16 residues. CDR1 and CDR2 (germline): SGHDN, FVKESK. The CDR3 DNA reads as TGTGCCAGCAGCCGTGGTGGGACAGGGTACCAAGAGACCCAGTACTTC. Translating gives CASSRGGTGYQETQYF.

V and J are TRBV7-2 and TRBJ2-5, with D unresolved. The V and J ends lost 6 bases and 5 bases respectively, with 13 bases between them. Germline V gene sequence: CDR1 SGHTA, CDR2 FQGNSA. The CDR3 length is 13 residues. The CDR3 loop is CASRSAGGETQYF. CDR3 DNA: TGTGCCAGCAGATCGGCCGGCGGCGAGACCCAGTACTTC.

The chain carries TRBV12-3 or TRBV12-4 and TRBJ1-4; TRBD1 agrees at 10 bases. With V trimmed by 7 bases and J by 7 bases, 6 bases remained unmatched. The CDR3 spans 14 residues. CDR3 sequence: CASTLDRGREKLFF. The CDR3 bases are TGTGCCAGCACCCTCGACAGGGGGCGTGAAAAACTGTTTTTT.

V is TRBV7-9 and J is TRBJ2-7, with TRBD2 as a possible D gene (5 bases). Germline V lookup: CDR1 SEHNR, CDR2 FQNEAQ (reference sequence). The V and J ends lost 5 bases and 7 bases respectively, with 18 bases between them. The CDR3 contains 14 residues. The CDR3 protein is CASSPRERANEQYF. The CDR3 DNA reads as TGTGCCAGCAGCCCGAGGGAGAGGGCCAATGAGCAGTACTTC.

This chain connects TRBV3-1 to TRBJ2-7; D uncertain. The CDR3 totals 15 residues. Germline lookup yields CDR1 LGHDT and CDR2 YNNKEL (reference sequence). Trimming took off 4 bases at V and 3 bases at J, with 16 bases between the two ends. CDR3 loop: CASSPSDPTLYEQYF. In DNA form, the CDR3 reads TGTGCCAGCAGCCCCTCGGACCCAACACTCTACGAGCAGTACTTC.

This clonotype was seen many times. V and J are TRBV9 and TRBJ2-3; D remains ambiguous. CDR1 and CDR2 (germline): SGDLS, YYNGEE. Trimming pared 0 bases from V and 5 bases from J, leaving 4 bases between. The CDR3 runs 12 residues. CDR3 region: CASSVDGDTQYF. The CDR3 nucleotides are TGTGCCAGCAGCGTAGACGGAGATACGCAGTATTTT.

This clonotype was counted between two and nine times. The chain combines TRBV2 with TRBJ1-1; D is perhaps TRBD1 (6 bases). This CDR3 contains 14 residues. CDR1 and CDR2 from the germline V gene are SNHLY and FYNNEI. The V gene lost 4 bases and the J gene lost 4 bases, with 13 bases spanning the gap. The CDR3: CASSARDKFTEAFF. The CDR3 nucleotides read TGTGCCAGCAGTGCCCGGGACAAGTTCACTGAAGCTTTCTTT.

The rearrangement uses TRBV5-1 and TRBJ2-3; TRBD2 agrees at 12 bases. The CDR3 runs to 15 residues. Germline CDR1 is SGHRS and CDR2 is YFSETQ. V dropped 3 bases and J dropped 4; count of bases not matched to a gene: 3. The CDR3 DNA follows: TGCGCCAGCAGCTCGACTAGCGGGGGCGCAGATACGCAGTATTTT. This codes for CASSSTSGGADTQYF.

This sequence joins TRBV7-2 and TRBJ1-4, with D possibly TRBD1 on 6 matching bases. Germline CDR1 is SGHTA and CDR2 is FQGNSA. The CDR3 is made up of 15 amino acids. The V gene lost 2 bases and the J gene lost 4 bases, with 11 bases spanning the gap. DNA of the CDR3: TGTGCCAGCAGCTTAAGGACAGTCTTTAATGAAAAACTGTTTTTT. This encodes CASSLRTVFNEKLFF.

This clonotype was observed a handful of times. In nucleotides, the CDR3 is TGTGCCAGCAGCCAAGATCGGAGCTTGCATGAGCAGTTCTTC. Its protein product is CASSQDRSLHEQFF. The chain carries TRBV3-1 and TRBJ2-1; D ambiguous. CDR1 LGHDT and CDR2 YNNKEL come from the germline V gene (reference sequence). This CDR3 has 14 residues. Trimming removed 0 bases from V and 8 bases from J, with 11 bases in between.

V usage is TRBV6-2 or TRBV6-3 and J usage is TRBJ1-1, with a possible D match to TRBD1 (6 bases). The V gene's germline CDR1 is MNHEY and CDR2 SVGEGT. The CDR3 covers 14 residues. V was cut by 5 bases and J by 1 base, with 11 bases left in between. CDR3 nucleotide sequence: TGTGCCAGCAGTATTCAGGGGCGGAACACTGAAGCTTTCTTT. Translation gives CASSIQGRNTEAFF.

This clonotype was observed once. The gene calls are TRBV14 and TRBJ2-2; D unresolved. The CDR3 consists of 16 residues. Germline CDR1 is SGHDN and CDR2 is FVKESK. V was clipped by 1 base and J by 1 base, with 10 bases between them. CDR3 coding DNA: TGTGCCAGCAGCCAAGCGGTTGGGTGGAACACCGGGGAGCTGTTTTTT. Its protein is CASSQAVGWNTGELFF. Drawing the rest from reference TRBV14 and TRBJ2-2, the complete variable domain is EAGVTQFPSHSVIEKGQTVTLRCDPISGHDNLYWYRRVMGKEIKFLLHFVKESKQDESGMPNNRFLAERTGGTYSTLKVQPAELEDSGVYFCASSQAVGWNTGELFFGEGSRLTVL.

The chain is built from TRBV5-6 and TRBJ1-2, with D tentatively TRBD1 (5 bases). Germline CDR1 SGHDT, CDR2 YYEEEE. This CDR3 contains 13 residues. Between the trimmed V and J ends, which lost 2 bases and 6 bases, there was a span of 11 bases. CDR3 bases: TGTGCCAGCAGCTTTAACTCCAGGGATGGCTACACCTTC. It is translated as CASSFNSRDGYTF.